This paragraph reports one TCR beta chain. Its specificity is unknown. Sequencing of the DNA from cultured CD4+ T cells was carried out with the Oncomine TCR Beta short-read assay. MiXCR was run by TCRdb on the PCR reads, yielding one entry per CDR3 protein. Of nearly 15,000 distinct CDR3 sequences listed, about 53% are singletons. Described treatment: approximately 11-day PBMC culture with coronavirus spike peptide pools or control peptides (ViraFEST assay). This sample stems from a study of vaccination and CD4 T cells after COVID-19. The CDR3 is 15 residues long. V was clipped by 6 bases and J by 1 base; unmatched bases: 9. Germline lookup yields CDR1 LNHDA and CDR2 SQIVND (reference sequence).

The sample consisted of CD4+ T cells from blood, cultured in vitro, taken before SARS-CoV-2 vaccination. This chain joins TRBV19 and TRBJ2-7; TRBD2 agrees at 7 bases. The sequence derives from a human donor who had recovered from COVID-19. CDR3 sequence (DNA): TGTGCCAGTAGCCGGGGGGATGGGGGGTCCTACGAGCAGTACTTC. It encodes CASSRGDGGSYEQYF.